This entry is about one T cell receptor beta chain. This specimen comes from a study of blood T cell repertoires in COVID-19. At the level of the study: Acute and convalescent COVID-19 samples came from the United States, Italy and Spain.

The V end was cut by 6 bases, the J end by 5 bases, with 12 bases between. The CDR3 totals 13 residues. Germline loops: CDR1 LGHDT, CDR2 YNNKEL (reference sequence). Authors' processing steps: By means of reference gene primer amplification, nucleated cell counts were estimated. Sequencing was performed with immunoSEQ multiplex PCR; in TCRdb, only in-frame clones are kept and a portion is missing. V and J calls and clone size are those listed in that table; D and trimming were worked out from the DNA. Found here are 37,000 or so clones, 90% of them singletons; the top ten hold about 12%. This chain joins TRBV3-1 (or the pseudogene TRBV3-2) and TRBJ2-3, with D tentatively TRBD2 (5 bases). The sequence was collected from a man between 65 and 85 years old with acute or convalescent COVID-19. The sequenced material came from peripheral blood. CDR3 in DNA: TGTGCCAGCAGGTCCGGGAATGGAGATACGCAGTATTTT. This sequence encodes CASRSGNGDTQYF.